This TCR beta chain was retrieved from a study of blood T cell repertoires in COVID-19. Study in general: Specimens from acute and convalescent COVID-19 originated in the United States, Italy and Spain.

Regarding this clone: Additional DNA sequences in this sample encode the identical CDR3.

Trimming left V 1 base short and J 7 bases short, with 6 bases between. The CDR3 is 12 residues long. Germline loops: CDR1 SGHRS, CDR2 YFSETQ. In the original analysis: Estimation of nucleated cell counts relied on the amplification of reference gene primers. Data came from immunoSEQ multiplex PCR; TCRdb stores just in-frame clones and leaves some out. V and J calls and clone size are copied from that table; D and trimming were computed from the DNA. The sample has 200,000 to 250,000 clones; about 90% are singletons. The clonotype originates from a woman between 45 and 60 years old with acute or convalescent COVID-19. V is TRBV5-1 and J is TRBJ2-1, with a possible D match to TRBD1 (5 bases). The sample consisted of peripheral blood. CDR3 in amino acids: CASSLQGNEQFF. CDR3 bases: TGCGCCAGCAGCTTGCAGGGAAATGAGCAGTTCTTC.